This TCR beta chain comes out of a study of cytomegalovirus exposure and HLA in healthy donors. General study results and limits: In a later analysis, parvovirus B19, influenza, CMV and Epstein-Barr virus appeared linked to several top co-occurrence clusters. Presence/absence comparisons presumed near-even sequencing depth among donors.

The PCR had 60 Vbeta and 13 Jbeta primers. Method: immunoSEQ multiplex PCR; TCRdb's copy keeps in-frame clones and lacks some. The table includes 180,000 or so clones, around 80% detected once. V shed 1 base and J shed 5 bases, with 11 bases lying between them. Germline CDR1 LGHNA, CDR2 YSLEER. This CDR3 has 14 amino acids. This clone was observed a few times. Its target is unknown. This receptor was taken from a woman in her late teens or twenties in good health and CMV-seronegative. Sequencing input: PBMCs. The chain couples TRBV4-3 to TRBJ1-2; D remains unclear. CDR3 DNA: TGCGCCAGCAGCCAAGTGGACGGAGGATATGGCTACACCTTC. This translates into CASSQVDGGYGYTF.